This is a list of T cell receptor beta chains from one sample in a study of blood T cell repertoires in COVID-19. TCRdb's table, derived via immunoSEQ multiplex PCR, lists solely in-frame clones and lacks some. The sample carries about 260,000 clones, around four fifths recorded once. The sequencing input was peripheral blood. These receptors were obtained from a man in his 60s with acute or convalescent COVID-19. Each CDR3 is given without its conserved first and last residue. D genes are given only for firm matches.

J gene	D gene	CDR3 length	V gene	CDR3 protein
TRBJ1-5	-	11	TRBV7-2	ASSVTVNQPQH
TRBJ2-7	-	14	TRBV7-9	ASSPTVGRVVYEQY
TRBJ1-2	-	13	TRBV6-5	ASSPGWSPFYGYT
TRBJ2-1	TRBD2	13	TRBV19	ASNSLAGGINEQF
TRBJ2-2	TRBD2	15	TRBV18	ASSPLQAGGYTGELF
TRBJ1-6	-	13	TRBV3-1/TRBV3-2	ASSLVGGARSPLH
TRBJ1-1	-	12	TRBV27	ASSFGTGDPEAF
TRBJ2-7	-	11	TRBV6-1	ASTGVQGVEQY
TRBJ2-5	-	12	TRBV4-1	ASSQEGVRETQY
TRBJ1-3	-	12	TRBV9	ASETGSSGNTIY
TRBJ2-7	TRBD2	13	TRBV19	ASSSAGGIRKEQY
TRBJ2-7	TRBD2	13	TRBV5-1	ASSLGAGGPYEQY
TRBJ2-3	-	13	TRBV28	ASSLRGFSTDTQY
TRBJ1-2	-	12	TRBV9	ASSARNGPFGYT
TRBJ2-1	-	14	TRBV27	ASSQGLFSSYNEQF
TRBJ2-4	-	11	TRBV29-1	SVSPLAKNIQY
TRBJ1-6	TRBD1	13	TRBV11-2	ASSLTGGNNSPLH
TRBJ2-7	-	13	TRBV7-3	ASSLDGQGYNEQY
TRBJ1-5	-	13	TRBV6-5	ASSFDRWGNQPQH
TRBJ2-1	TRBD1	11	TRBV6-1	ASSEHRGYEQF
TRBJ2-7	TRBD1	12	TRBV11-1	ASSSGTGGREQY
TRBJ1-4	TRBD1	13	TRBV7-8	ASSFRDRVGEKLF